The 11 T cell receptor beta chains below all came from one sample that was sequenced in a study of T cell repertoires in cytomegalovirus infection. TCRdb re-called the reads with MiXCR, one entry per CDR3 protein. The sample has 100,000 or so distinct CDR3 sequences, about 22% seen once. The sample comprised CD8+ T cells from PBMCs. The origin of the receptors is a human donor in good health (CMV status not recorded). Some clones in this sample may be carry-over from other donors' samples.

The sample holds a few counts of this clonotype. The chain uses TRBV20-1 and TRBJ2-3; 7 bases agree with TRBD2. CDR1 and CDR2 (germline): DFQATT, SNEGSKA (reference sequence). This CDR3 is built from 15 residues. The CDR3 spells CSAVPLADTTDTQYF. As DNA, the CDR3 is TGCAGCGCCGTCCCGCTAGCGGACACCACAGATACGCAGTATTTT.

This clonotype occurred many times. V is TRBV19 and J is TRBJ1-4, with D perhaps matching TRBD1 (6 bases). CDR1 and CDR2 from the germline V gene are LNHDA and SQIVND (reference sequence). The CDR3 has 17 amino acids. Deletions cut 4 bases from V and 4 bases from J, with 19 bases between. The CDR3 protein is CASSTWTEKAINEKLFF. The CDR3, as DNA: TGTGCCAGTAGTACCTGGACAGAGAAAGCTATTAATGAAAAACTGTTTTTT.

This clonotype was picked up many times. The V gene is TRBV12-3 or TRBV12-4, the J gene TRBJ2-5, with D perhaps TRBD1 or TRBD2 (7 bases each). The CDR3 totals 16 residues. V dropped 6 bases and J dropped 5 bases, with 22 bases sitting between them. In DNA form, the CDR3 reads TGTGCCAGCAGCACTTCGGGGAGGGGGCGAGGTGAGACCCAGTACTTC. Translating it yields CASSTSGRGRGETQYF.

This clonotype was found a few times. V and J are TRBV28 and TRBJ2-1; 9 bases are shared with TRBD1. The CDR3 is made up of 15 amino acids. Germline V gene lookup returns CDR1 MDHEN and CDR2 SYDVKM. The V and J ends lost 6 bases and 3 bases, in that order; junction bases with no gene match: 6. The CDR3 loop is CASRAGTGNYNEQFF. The CDR3 DNA reads as TGTGCCAGCAGAGCCGGGACAGGGAACTACAATGAGCAGTTCTTC.

This clonotype was observed a handful of times. The chain recombines TRBV5-3 with TRBJ2-3, with 7 nucleotides matching TRBD2. TRBV5-3 is identified as an open reading frame with a role that is uncertain. The CDR3 sequence is 17 residues long. J was trimmed by 0 bases and V by 3 bases; bases with no gene match: 10. The CDR3 DNA sequence: TGTGCCAGAAGCTCTCCTAGGGATAGCGGGAGCACAGATACGCAGTATTTT. Residues: CARSSPRDSGSTDTQYF.

This clonotype was counted at least ten times. V gene TRBV18 combines with J gene TRBJ2-1, with TRBD1 matching over 8 bases. Trimming took 3 bases from V and 4 from J; bases not matched to a gene: 2. There are 14 residues in the CDR3. Germline V gene sequence: CDR1 KGHSH, CDR2 LQKENI. The CDR3 DNA reads TGTGCCAGCTCACCGGGACAGGAGTACAATGAGCAGTTCTTC. Translation: CASSPGQEYNEQFF.

The J gene is TRBJ2-1, the V gene TRBV27, with TRBD1 as a possible D gene (6 bases). Germline CDR1 and CDR2: MNHEY and SMNVEV (reference sequence). Trimming pared 6 bases from V and 12 bases from J, leaving 15 bases between. The length of the CDR3 is 12 residues. Here the CDR3 DNA reads TGTGCCAGCAGAATACAGGGCTCCCGGCAGTTCTTC. This codes for CASRIQGSRQFF.

The chain employs TRBV4-1 and TRBJ2-3, with 7 bases fitting TRBD1. The CDR3 totals 15 residues. CDR1 MGHRA and CDR2 YSYEKL come from the germline V gene. The V and J ends lost 5 bases and 4 bases, in that order; junction bases with no gene match: 9. The CDR3, as DNA: TGCGCCAGCAGCGTCCAGACAGGGTTGGCAGATACGCAGTATTTT. Translating it yields CASSVQTGLADTQYF.

This clonotype was observed a single time. The rearrangement links TRBV7-8 to TRBJ1-4; 9 bases agree with TRBD1. Germline CDR1 reads SGHVS; CDR2 reads FQNEAQ. This CDR3 spans 15 amino acids. Trimming at V came to 5 bases and at J to 8 bases, leaving 9 bases not matched to a gene. The CDR3 coding sequence is TGTGCCAGCAGCACCTGGACAGGGGAGAGCGAAAAACTGTTTTTT. Translated: CASSTWTGESEKLFF. Filled out from reference TRBV7-8 and TRBJ1-4, the complete variable domain reads GAGVSQSPRYKVAKRGQDVALRCDPISGHVSLFWYQQALGQGPEFLTYFQNEAQLDKSGLPSDRFFAERPEGSVSTLKIQRTQQEDSAVYLCASSTWTGESEKLFFGSGTQLSVL.

The chain joins TRBV6-1 to TRBJ2-2, with TRBD1 matching over 9 bases. Germline CDR1 and CDR2: MNHNS and SASEGT. The CDR3 contains 15 residues. V gave up 5 bases and J gave up 5 bases; unmatched junction bases: 6. The CDR3 DNA reads TGTGCCAGCAGTTATGGGACAGGGCCGACCGGGGAGCTGTTTTTT. Its protein is CASSYGTGPTGELFF.

This clonotype was counted a few times. The DNA of the CDR3 is TGTGCCAGCAGCTTAGATGGGGGATGGGGCGGTTCCTTTTACGAGCAGTACTTC. Translation: CASSLDGGWGGSFYEQYF. The chain has TRBV11-2 and TRBJ2-7; D tentatively reads TRBD1 or TRBD2 (5 bases each). CDR3 length: 18 amino acids. Germline lookup yields CDR1 SGHAT and CDR2 FQNNGV. Trimming removed 0 bases at V and 4 bases at J, with 22 bases between.